The rows below give T cell receptor beta chains drawn from one sample of a study of tumor and adjacent non-tumor tissue in lung cancer. TCRdb used MiXCR to reprocess the multiplex PCR reads, holding one entry per CDR3 protein. The sample yields fewer than 150,000 distinct CDR3 sequences, about 71% seen once. Sequenced: lung tumor tissue. These receptors were collected from a man aged 60 to 75 with small cell lung cancer. CDR3s include the opening cysteine and the closing phenylalanine or tryptophan. The D gene is left open where the match is weak. Clone size, where shown, is once, few, many, or a class for clones that have expanded.

CDR3,DNA,V,J,size,D
CASSSKQGPRINTEAFF,TGTGCCAGCAGCTCAAAGCAGGGGCCAAGGATAAACACTGAAGCTTTCTTT,TRBV11-2,TRBJ1-1,large,NA
CVSSPLKADTQYF,TGTGTCAGCAGCCCGCTGAAGGCAGATACGCAGTATTTT,TRBV11-2,TRBJ2-3,NA,NA
CSVEAAGLAGSYEQYF,TGCAGCGTTGAAGCGGCGGGACTAGCGGGATCCTACGAGCAGTACTTC,TRBV29-1,TRBJ2-7,NA,TRBD2
CATSWTGGTGELFF,TGTGCCACTAGCTGGACAGGCGGCACCGGGGAGCTGTTTTTT,TRBV6-1,TRBJ2-2,many,TRBD1
CISSTPDGFYEQDF,TGTATCAGCAGCACACCCGACGGTTTCTACGAGCAGGACTTC,TRBV11-3,TRBJ2-7,NA,NA
CASSAVASDRQYF,TGTGCCAGCAGTGCCGTGGCCTCAGATAGGCAGTATTTT,TRBV6-1,TRBJ2-3,NA,NA
CSARGPAAGASSSTDTQYF,TGCAGTGCTAGAGGGCCCGCTGCGGGAGCCTCTTCTAGCACAGATACGCAGTATTTT,TRBV20-1,TRBJ2-3,NA,TRBD2
CVSSQEYGGGPRDIQYF,TGCGTCAGCAGCCAAGAATATGGGGGAGGGCCTAGGGACATTCAGTATTTC,TRBV4-1,TRBJ2-4,NA,NA
CASRSLAGGPVGTQYF,TGTGCCAGCAGATCCCTAGCGGGAGGGCCGGTAGGTACGCAGTATTTT,TRBV11-2,TRBJ2-3,once,TRBD2
CTSNLGRRSAWWTDTQYF,TGTACCAGCAACTTAGGGCGTAGGTCCGCCTGGTGGACAGATACGCAGTATTTT,TRBV11-2,TRBJ2-3,NA,NA
CASSGQGWYQPQHF,TGTGCCAGCAGTGGACAGGGATGGTATCAGCCCCAGCATTTT,TRBV28,TRBJ1-5,many,TRBD1
CASSYPGQGSNQQFF,TGTGCCAGCAGTTATCCGGGACAGGGCAGCAATCAGCAGTTCTTC,TRBV12-3/TRBV12-4,TRBJ2-1,once,TRBD1
CASSSDLDEQFF,TGCGCCAGCAGCTCTGATCTAGATGAGCAGTTCTTC,TRBV5-1,TRBJ2-1,NA,NA
CTSSLLSRNTGKLFF,TGTACCAGCAGTTTACTCTCCCGGAACACCGGGAAGCTGTTTTTT,TRBV28,TRBJ2-2,few,NA
CASSLTFADTQYF,TGTGCCAGCAGTTTAACGTTCGCGGATACGCAGTATTTT,TRBV28,TRBJ2-3,NA,NA
CASRSSIPTGRDTEAFF,TGTGCCAGCAGATCCAGCATCCCGACAGGGAGGGACACTGAAGCTTTCTTT,TRBV12-3/TRBV12-4,TRBJ1-1,many,TRBD1
CSARDGVHNEQFF,TGCAGTGCTAGAGATGGAGTCCACAATGAGCAGTTCTTC,TRBV20-1,TRBJ2-1,many,NA
CTSSRTMVSYEQYF,TGTACCAGCAGCCGTACAATGGTATCCTACGAGCAGTACTTC,TRBV11-2,TRBJ2-7,NA,NA
CASRERTGGGETQYF,TGTGCCAGCAGAGAAAGGACAGGGGGCGGAGAGACCCAGTACTTC,TRBV6-6,TRBJ2-5,NA,TRBD1
CASSVPGLANEQFF,TGTGCCAGTAGCGTCCCCGGCCTTGCAAATGAGCAGTTCTTC,TRBV11-3,TRBJ2-1,NA,NA
CASNLKAGGPWTEELFF,TGTGCCAGCAACTTAAAAGCGGGAGGGCCTTGGACCGAGGAGCTGTTTTTT,TRBV11-1,TRBJ2-2,NA,TRBD2
CADSLKNTEAFF,TGTGCCGACAGCCTGAAGAACACTGAAGCTTTCTTT,TRBV11-2,TRBJ1-1,NA,NA
CSVRPSTSWGTQYF,TGCAGTGTTAGACCTTCGACTAGCTGGGGGACCCAGTACTTC,TRBV20-1,TRBJ2-5,few,TRBD2
CASSFTGGLFNEQSF,TGTGCCAGCAGCTTCACGGGAGGGTTATTCAATGAGCAGTCCTTC,TRBV11-2,TRBJ2-1,once,TRBD2
CASSPSGQETQYF,TGTGCCAGCAGCCCTTCCGGGCAAGAGACCCAGTACTTC,TRBV7-3,TRBJ2-5,once,NA
CASSQAPMSSYNSPLHF,TGTGCCAGCAGCCAAGCCCCAATGAGCTCCTATAATTCACCCCTCCACTTT,TRBV4-2,TRBJ1-6,NA,NA
CASSPGYSGNTIYF,TGTGCCAGCAGTCCAGGTTACTCTGGAAACACCATATATTTT,TRBV6-5,TRBJ1-3,NA,NA
CSVVGQDGSNEQFF,TGTAGCGTGGTAGGACAGGATGGATCAAATGAGCAGTTCTTC,TRBV29-1,TRBJ2-1,NA,TRBD1
CSASPSSGNEQFF,TGCAGTGCTAGCCCCTCTAGCGGCAATGAGCAGTTCTTC,TRBV20-1,TRBJ2-1,NA,TRBD2
CASSRTTTEAFF,TGTGCCAGCAGCCGTACAACTACTGAAGCTTTCTTT,TRBV11-2,TRBJ1-1,NA,NA
CNARAGGETQYF,TGCAATGCTAGAGCCGGTGGGGAGACCCAGTACTTC,TRBV20-1,TRBJ2-5,NA,NA
CASSSTGGDTEALF,TGTGCCAGCAGCTCCACAGGGGGCGACACTGAAGCTCTCTTT,TRBV5-6,TRBJ1-1,NA,TRBD1
CASNLGWTAYEQYF,TGTGCCAGCAACTTAGGATGGACCGCCTACGAGCAGTACTTC,TRBV11-2,TRBJ2-7,NA,NA
CASNLGVGGKEQFF,TGTGCCAGCAACTTAGGAGTAGGGGGCAAAGAGCAGTTCTTC,TRBV11-1,TRBJ2-1,once,TRBD1
CSARLGGEAGELFF,TGCAGTGCCCGTCTCGGGGGAGAGGCCGGGGAGCTGTTTTTT,TRBV20-1,TRBJ2-2,few,NA
CASSLTSEGFF,TGTGCCAGCAGCTTGACGTCTGAAGGTTTCTTT,TRBV11-3,TRBJ1-1,NA,NA
CASNLGAGTGNIQYF,TGTGCCAGCAACTTGGGTGCCGGGACAGGGAACATTCAGTACTTC,TRBV5-6,TRBJ2-4,NA,TRBD1
CSAWGSGTASCEQYF,TGCAGTGCTTGGGGGAGCGGGACCGCCTCCTGCGAGCAGTACTTC,TRBV20-1,TRBJ2-7,few,TRBD2
CAIRSTTRCEQFF,TGTGCCATCAGATCTACCACGCGGTGTGAGCAATTCTTC,TRBV11-1,TRBJ2-1,NA,NA